The clone carrying this T cell receptor (beta chain) occurred a few times. Its antigen is undetermined. The source of the sample is a study of shared clonotypes between healthy human individuals. Study-wide results and limits: Represented diversity (both genetic and exposure-history) was limited by the small number of donors. Naive subsets tended to show greater estimated richness than memory subsets. Compared with clonotypes that all four donors shared, non-shared clonotypes had lower generation probabilities.

Template for every sorted-subset replicate PCR totaled around 200 ng DNA, approximately 30,000 T cell genomes. The data were produced by immunoSEQ multiplex PCR, yet TCRdb's version contains in-frame clones alone and is incomplete. The data contain 150,000 to 200,000 clones, approximately 61% of them singletons. This CDR3 has 13 residues. Losses at the gene ends were 6 bases for V and 3 bases for J; bases not matched to a gene: 4. In germline, CDR1 is PRHDT, CDR2 FYEKMQ (reference sequence). This chain joins TRBV13 and TRBJ2-7, with 8 bases lining up with TRBD1. Sequencing was performed on memory CD4+ T cells sorted from blood. The subset denotes: CD45RA-negative fraction. The sequence came from a man younger than 45 in good health. DNA of the CDR3: TGTGCCAGCAGTTGGACAGGGCGCTACGAGCAGTACTTC. Translating it yields CASSWTGRYEQYF. The full variable domain, in which reference TRBV13 and TRBJ2-7 provide the parts outside the CDR3, is AAGVIQSPRHLIKEKRETATLKCYPIPRHDTVYWYQQGPGQDPQFLISFYEKMQSDKGSIPDRFSAQQFSDYHSELNMSSLELGDSALYFCASSWTGRYEQYFGPGTRLTVT.